Following are 27 T cell receptor beta chains from one sample sequenced in a study of OX40 agonist ivuxolimab in advanced cancers. Preparation of the library involved the immunoSEQ multiplex PCR assay. TCRdb's version of the immuneACCESS table is confined to in-frame rearrangements and falls short of the full clone set. An unresolved V gene accounts for under half of the shortfall where checked; the remainder is of unknown origin. Present in this sample are tens of thousands of clones, 86% of which were seen just once. In total, the top ten clones hold approximately 1% of the sample. Specimen: CD4+ or CD8+ T cells sorted from blood, collected in a trial of the OX40 agonist ivuxolimab. The receptors were sampled from an adult with an advanced solid tumor such as melanoma, head and neck, liver or kidney cancer.

The chain joins TRBV5-1 to TRBJ2-5, with D possibly TRBD1 on 6 matching bases. Germline V lookup: CDR1 SGHRS, CDR2 YFSETQ. The CDR3 has 15 residues. V was clipped by 5 bases and J by 2 bases, with 16 bases between them. CDR3 region: CASRPQTGPQETQYF. DNA of the CDR3: TGCGCCAGCAGACCCCAGACAGGACCACAAGAGACCCAGTACTTC.

The chain uses TRBV6-5 and TRBJ2-5, with 8 bases aligning to TRBD1. Germline values: CDR1 MNHEY, CDR2 SVGAGI. The CDR3 has 13 residues. The V gene end was trimmed by 4 bases and the J gene end by 4 bases; junction bases not matched to a gene: 2. CDR3 loop: CASSFDRGETQYF. DNA of the CDR3: TGTGCCAGCAGTTTTGACAGGGGAGAGACCCAGTACTTC.

This clone has a single count. This sequence joins TRBV7-3 and TRBJ2-1, with 14 nucleotides matching TRBD2. The V gene end was trimmed by 6 bases and the J gene end by 6 bases; junction bases not matched to a gene: 4. The CDR3 runs 15 residues. Germline CDR1 is SGHTA and CDR2 is FQGTGA. This CDR3 reads CASSSGLAGVNEQFF. Here the CDR3 DNA reads TGTGCCAGCAGTTCGGGACTAGCGGGAGTCAATGAGCAGTTCTTC.

This chain joins TRBV6-4 and TRBJ1-6, with D perhaps TRBD1 (6 bases). The CDR3 has 14 amino acids. Between the trimmed V and J ends, which lost 1 base and 8 bases, there was a span of 9 bases. Germline CDR1 is MRHNA and CDR2 is SNTAGT. The CDR3 spells CASSDLGADSPLHF. The CDR3 region has the DNA TGTGCCAGCAGTGACTTGGGGGCTGATTCACCCCTCCACTTT.

The V and J genes are TRBV6-1 and TRBJ1-5; TRBD1 agrees at 9 bases. CDR3 size: 13 residues. Germline CDR1 is MNHNS and CDR2 is SASEGT. The V and J ends lost 7 bases and 7 bases, in that order; junction bases with no gene match: 5. CDR3 nucleotide sequence: TGTGCCAGCAAGGACAGGGGTAAGCAGCCCCAGCATTTT. Protein product: CASKDRGKQPQHF.

The chain uses TRBV5-1 and TRBJ1-1; 8 nucleotides agree with TRBD1. CDR3 size: 17 residues. Germline loops: CDR1 SGHRS, CDR2 YFSETQ. Unmatched junction bases numbered 15, after V lost 4 bases and J lost 4 bases. The CDR3 DNA reads as TGCGCCAGCAGCACCAGCCGACAGGGGACGGGTGTCACTGAAGCTTTCTTT. Translating gives CASSTSRQGTGVTEAFF.

This clone has only one observation. The chain recombines TRBV30 with TRBJ2-1, with 9 bases identical to TRBD2. CDR3 length equals 15 residues. Germline V gene data show CDR1 as GTSNPN and CDR2 as SVGIG (reference sequence). V lost 2 bases to trimming and J lost 5 bases; unmatched junction nucleotides: 7. As DNA, the CDR3 is TGTGCCTGGAGTCCGGGGCTAGCGGGAAACAATGAGCAGTTCTTC. Translation: CAWSPGLAGNNEQFF.

The rearrangement joins TRBV10-2 to TRBJ2-3; a weak D match, TRBD2 (7 bases). The ends were cut back, 3 bases at V and 1 base at J, with 14 bases in the middle. The CDR3 extends over 16 amino acids. CDR1 is WSHSY and CDR2 is SAAADI in the germline V gene. The CDR3 sequence is CASSDAGGRGTDTQYF. CDR3 bases: TGCGCCAGCAGTGACGCCGGGGGGCGGGGCACAGATACGCAGTATTTT.

CDR3 loop: CASSVDRDTEAFF. For the CDR3, the DNA is TGTGCCAGCAGTGTGGACAGGGACACTGAAGCTTTCTTT. The chain recombines TRBV6-4 with TRBJ1-1; 8 nucleotides line up with TRBD1. CDR3 length: 13 residues. Germline V gene sequence: CDR1 MRHNA, CDR2 SNTAGT. The V gene end was trimmed by 4 bases and the J gene end by 3 bases; junction bases not matched to a gene: 1.

V gene TRBV6-1 combines with J gene TRBJ2-7; 7 bases align to TRBD1. This CDR3 is 14 amino acids long. V gave up 6 bases and J gave up 1 base; unmatched junction bases: 6. Looked up from germline, CDR1 is MNHNS and CDR2 is SASEGT. CDR3 protein: CASRGTADSYEQYF. CDR3 nucleotides: TGTGCCAGCAGGGGGACAGCCGATTCCTACGAGCAGTACTTC.

The chain uses TRBV6-5 and TRBJ2-1; 10 positions agree with TRBD1. The CDR3 totals 15 residues. Germline CDR1 is MNHEY and CDR2 is SVGAGI. The V and J ends lost 0 bases and 8 bases, in that order; junction bases with no gene match: 4. The CDR3 DNA sequence: TGTGCCAGCAGTTACTCGCGACAGGGGGCCTATGAGCAGTTCTTC. Translation gives CASSYSRQGAYEQFF.

The chain employs TRBV29-1 and TRBJ2-3; D ambiguous. CDR1 is SQVTM, CDR2 ANQGSEA, per germline. The CDR3 totals 13 residues. Trimming removed 4 bases from V and 1 base from J, with 9 bases in between. Here the CDR3 reads CSVAYGGTDTQYF. CDR3 nucleotide sequence: TGCAGCGTTGCCTATGGGGGCACAGATACGCAGTATTTT.

The chain carries TRBV5-1 and TRBJ2-3, with TRBD2 matching 9 bases. This CDR3 has 14 residues. Germline-derived CDR1 and CDR2 are SGHRS and YFSETQ. V lost 4 bases, J lost 2 bases, and 2 bases stayed unmatched. The CDR3 region has the DNA TGCGCCAGCAGCCGGACTAGCGACACAGATACGCAGTATTTT. As protein: CASSRTSDTDTQYF. Based on the CDR3 plus reference TRBV5-1 and TRBJ2-3, the full variable domain is KAGVTQTPRYLIKTRGQQVTLSCSPISGHRSVSWYQQTPGQGLQFLFEYFSETQRNKGNFPGRFSGRQFSNSRSEMNVSTLELGDSALYLCASSRTSDTDTQYFGPGTRLTVL.

This chain connects TRBV19 to TRBJ1-5; 7 nucleotides agree with TRBD1. The germline V gene encodes CDR1 LNHDA and CDR2 SQIVND (reference sequence). This CDR3 contains 13 residues. V dropped 10 bases and J dropped 4; count of bases not matched to a gene: 7. The CDR3 DNA sequence: TGTGCCACAACGGGACAGCCAAATCAGCCCCAGCATTTT. Its translation: CATTGQPNQPQHF.

V and J are TRBV5-1 and TRBJ2-7; 8 nucleotides align to TRBD1. This CDR3 spans 18 amino acids. J was trimmed by 3 bases and V by 4 bases; bases with no gene match: 18. The germline V gene has CDR1 SGHRS and CDR2 YFSETQ. CDR3 bases: TGCGCCAGCAGCGCGAACCCCACCGCCCAGGGGGCGGTCTACGAGCAGTACTTC. Translated, it gives CASSANPTAQGAVYEQYF.

The chain links TRBV28 to TRBJ2-1; D remains ambiguous. The CDR3 length is 14 residues. Germline CDR1 is MDHEN and CDR2 is SYDVKM. The V end lost 7 bases, the J end lost 10 bases, and 20 bases lay between the germline ends. CDR3 protein: CASTRVARRAEQFF. In DNA, the CDR3 is TGTGCCAGCACCCGAGTGGCCCGGAGAGCCGAGCAGTTCTTC.

V gene TRBV9 combines with J gene TRBJ2-3; 7 bases map to TRBD2. V was pared by 3 bases and J by 4 bases, with 14 bases of the junction left unmatched. CDR1 SGDLS and CDR2 YYNGEE come from the germline V gene. The CDR3 consists of 17 residues. CDR3 nucleotides: TGTGCCAGCAGCGGGGGGAGGGTTGCGGGAAGCCCAGATACGCAGTATTTT. Its protein product is CASSGGRVAGSPDTQYF.

The chain uses TRBV21-1 and TRBJ2-3; TRBD2, the D gene given by the table, was not confirmed from the DNA. TRBV21-1 is annotated as a pseudogene. The CDR3 has 17 amino acids. The CDR3 region is CASSKVRQREATDTQYF. In DNA form, the CDR3 reads TGTGCCAGCAGCAAAGTACGACAGCGGGAGGCCACAGATACGCAGTATTTT.

The chain carries TRBV5-4 and TRBJ2-7, with 9 nucleotides matching TRBD1. The germline gives CDR1 SGHNT, CDR2 YYREEE (reference sequence). CDR3 size: 15 residues. Losses at the gene ends were 3 bases for V and 4 bases for J; bases not matched to a gene: 8. The CDR3 sequence is CASSSLDRGGYEQYF. Here the CDR3 DNA reads TGTGCCAGCAGCTCCTTGGACAGGGGAGGGTACGAGCAGTACTTC. Full variable domain (remainder filled in from reference TRBV5-4 and TRBJ2-7): ETGVTQSPTHLIKTRGQQVTLRCSSQSGHNTVSWYQQALGQGPQFIFQYYREEENGRGNFPPRFSGLQFPNYSSELNVNALELDDSALYLCASSSLDRGGYEQYFGPGTRLTVT.

The chain combines TRBV4-2 with TRBJ2-5, with 9 bases that match TRBD2. The germline V gene has CDR1 LGHNA and CDR2 YNFKEQ. The length of the CDR3 is 16 residues. The trim removed 4 bases at V and 5 bases at J, leaving 11 bases unmatched. In DNA, the CDR3 is TGTGCCAGCAGCCCCACTGTTAGCGGGAGAGGGGAGACCCAGTACTTC. It translates to CASSPTVSGRGETQYF.

The chain carries TRBV5-6 and TRBJ1-4; D is unresolved. Looked up from germline, CDR1 is SGHDT and CDR2 is YYEEEE. Between the trimmed V and J ends, which lost 1 base and 3 bases, there was a span of 7 bases. The CDR3 length is 14 residues. The DNA for the CDR3 is TGTGCCAGCAGCTTGAGGCGATCTAATGAAAAACTGTTTTTT. Its translation: CASSLRRSNEKLFF.

The V and J genes are TRBV5-1 and TRBJ2-3; the D gene is possibly TRBD2 (6 bases). Trimming stripped 6 bases from V and 1 base from J, with 12 bases between. The CDR3 is 14 amino acids. CDR1 is SGHRS and CDR2 is YFSETQ in the germline V gene. The CDR3 protein is CASTRGTGTDTQYF. The CDR3 DNA is TGCGCCAGCACCCGCGGGACGGGCACAGATACGCAGTATTTT.

This clone turned up a few times. The gene calls are TRBV15 and TRBJ1-4; a weak D match, TRBD1 (6 bases). The V end was cut by 0 bases, the J end by 5 bases, with 10 bases between. Germline V gene sequence: CDR1 LNHNV, CDR2 YYDKDF (reference sequence). This CDR3 comprises 15 residues. In nucleotides, the CDR3 is TGTGCCACCAGCAGAGATGGACAGTTCAATGAAAAACTGTTTTTT. It translates to CATSRDGQFNEKLFF.

The rearrangement links TRBV11-3 to TRBJ2-7; D not resolved. Between the trimmed V and J ends, which lost 5 bases and 6 bases, there was a span of 17 bases. The CDR3 contains 14 residues. Germline CDR1 is SGHNT and CDR2 is YENEEA. CDR3 in amino acids: CASSTGGVVGEQYF. The DNA of the CDR3 is TGTGCCAGCAGCACCGGTGGGGTGGTGGGCGAGCAGTACTTC.

V and J are TRBV7-9 and TRBJ2-7; D is possibly TRBD1 (7 bases). Trimming took 7 bases from V and 3 from J, leaving 19 bases between them. Germline V gene data show CDR1 as SEHNR and CDR2 as FQNEAQ (reference sequence). This CDR3 spans 15 amino acids. This CDR3 is CASTQGGSQVYEQYF. CDR3 DNA sequence: TGTGCCAGCACCCAGGGGGGATCGCAGGTCTACGAGCAGTACTTC.

This clone was recorded once. V is TRBV28 and J is TRBJ2-3; weak D call: TRBD1 (6 bases). The CDR3 contains 15 residues. Trimming stripped 4 bases from V and 5 bases from J, with 16 bases between. CDR1 and CDR2 from the germline V gene are MDHEN and SYDVKM. The CDR3 DNA reads as TGTGCCAGCAGTTATACACAGGGAAGAGGAGATACGCAGTATTTT. This gives the protein CASSYTQGRGDTQYF.

This chain joins TRBV25-1 and TRBJ1-3, with a tentative D call TRBD1 (6 bases). V was trimmed by 0 bases and J by 0 bases, leaving 12 bases between them. Germline CDR1 is MGHDK and CDR2 is SYGVNS. This CDR3 is 17 amino acids long. CDR3 loop: CASSEYRGEHSGNTIYF. CDR3 DNA: TGTGCCAGCAGTGAATATAGGGGGGAACACTCTGGAAACACCATATATTTT.